Listed below are T cell receptor beta chains from one sample, sequenced in a study of T-cell memory formation after mild COVID-19. TCRdb analysed the 5' RACE reads with MiXCR anew, one entry per CDR3 protein. The data contain 360,000 or so distinct CDR3 sequences, around 27% of them singletons. The specimen was PBMCs or a T cell subset sorted from them (not recorded which). The source of these receptors is an adult woman who had mild COVID-19 (a few samples of this study predate the infection). Cell type and time point are not known. CDR3s include the opening cysteine and the closing phenylalanine or tryptophan. Fields, in order: J gene, V gene, D gene, clone size, CDR3 DNA, CDR3 protein. D genes are given only for firm matches. Not every row has a clone size; where given, it reads once, few, many or a size class.

>TRBJ2-3|TRBV19|NA|few
TGTGCCAGTAGTATTCTCTTGGGTGGGGGCGCAGATACGCAGTATTTT
CASSILLGGGADTQYF
>TRBJ1-2|TRBV12-3/TRBV12-4|NA|few
TGTGCCAGCAGTTTAGCCCAGGTCAGCCAGAACTATGGCTACACCTTC
CASSLAQVSQNYGYTF
>TRBJ2-5|TRBV4-2|NA|once
TGTGCCAGCAGCCAAGACCCCTCAGGAGAGACCCAGTACTTC
CASSQDPSGETQYF
>TRBJ2-5|TRBV7-2|NA|many
TGTGCCAGCAGTCTGGCTAGCGACGAGACCCAGTACTTC
CASSLASDETQYF
>TRBJ2-7|TRBV6-1|TRBD1|NA
TGTGCCAGCAGCGGAAGGGACAGCATATCAGCACCCACCTACGAGCAGTACTTC
CASSGRDSISAPTYEQYF
>TRBJ2-5|TRBV7-9|NA|few
TGTGCCAGCAGCTCCGGCCAGGGGATAGAGACCCAGTACTTC
CASSSGQGIETQYF
>TRBJ2-3|TRBV12-3/TRBV12-4|NA|NA
TGTGCCAGCAGTTTCGACAAAGGTTACACAGATACGCAGTATTTT
CASSFDKGYTDTQYF
>TRBJ2-7|TRBV7-2|NA|few
TGTGCCAGCAGCCCGGACCCATCCCGGAGGTACGAGCAGTACTTC
CASSPDPSRRYEQYF
>TRBJ2-7|TRBV7-8|NA|NA
TGTGCCAGCAGCGGCGGACTACTTTCCTACGAGCAGTACTTC
CASSGGLLSYEQYF
>TRBJ1-1|TRBV3-1|NA|few
TGTGCCAGTGCCGACATGAACACTGAAGCTTTCTTT
CASADMNTEAFF
>TRBJ1-3|TRBV29-1|NA|few
TGCAGCGTCGACAGCTTAAACACCATATATTTT
CSVDSLNTIYF
>TRBJ1-1|TRBV7-3|TRBD1|NA
TGTGCCAGCAGCAATTACAGGGGTAACACTGAAGCTTTCTTT
CASSNYRGNTEAFF
>TRBJ2-5|TRBV3-1|TRBD2|NA
TGTGCCAGCAGCCAACAGACTAGCGGGAGGTTGAACCAGTACTTC
CASSQQTSGRLNQYF
>TRBJ1-1|TRBV19|NA|NA
TGTGCCAGCCGGGTCATGCTTAACACTGAAGCTTTCTTT
CASRVMLNTEAFF
>TRBJ1-5|TRBV5-5|NA|NA
TGTGCCAGCAGCTTTTGGGCAGGAAATCAGCCCCAGCATTTT
CASSFWAGNQPQHF
>TRBJ2-1|TRBV7-3|NA|NA
TGTGCCAGCAGATATGGGGGGGCGCAAAATGAGCAGTTCTTC
CASRYGGAQNEQFF
>TRBJ2-7|TRBV20-1|NA|few
TGCAGTGCTAGAGATTCAGGGCGCTACTACGAGCAGTACTTC
CSARDSGRYYEQYF
>TRBJ1-1|TRBV5-1|TRBD1|NA
TGCGCCAGCAGCACACAGGGGTACACTGAAGCTTTCTTT
CASSTQGYTEAFF
>TRBJ1-1|TRBV5-1|TRBD1|NA
TGCGCCAGCAGCTTGAATGACAGGGTCGTCGAGGGGGCTTTCTTT
CASSLNDRVVEGAFF
>TRBJ1-1|TRBV6-5|TRBD1|NA
TGTGCCAGCAGTTACTGGCAGGGGGCTGGGGAAGCTTTCTTT
CASSYWQGAGEAFF
>TRBJ2-5|TRBV6-5|TRBD2|NA
TGTGCCAGCAGCAACGGACTAGCGGGGGCCAAAGAGACCCAGTACTTC
CASSNGLAGAKETQYF
>TRBJ2-1|TRBV28|TRBD2|NA
TGTGCCAGCAGTCCCGCTCGCGGGAGGGATCACAATGAGCAGTTCTTC
CASSPARGRDHNEQFF
>TRBJ2-3|TRBV4-1|NA|NA
TGCGCCAGCAGCCAAGCCCCGGCCAGCACAGATACGCAGTATTTT
CASSQAPASTDTQYF
>TRBJ1-3|TRBV7-9|NA|many
TGTGCCAGCAGCTTAGCGGGACTGCTGGGGAACACCATATATTTT
CASSLAGLLGNTIYF
>TRBJ1-6|TRBV19|NA|NA
TGTGCCAGTAGTGTTATGGGGATCGGCAATTCACCCCTCCACTTT
CASSVMGIGNSPLHF
>TRBJ1-5|TRBV19|NA|NA
TGTGCCAGTAGTAGAGGGATACGGGGCCAGCCCCAGCATTTT
CASSRGIRGQPQHF
>TRBJ1-5|TRBV2|NA|NA
TGTGCCAGCAGGTTCGAAACCCGAAGCAATCAGCCCCAGCATTTT
CASRFETRSNQPQHF
>TRBJ2-1|TRBV5-5|TRBD2|NA
TGTGCCAGCAGCTTGGGGCTCATAGCGGGAGGGCCAGGAAATGAGCAGTTCTTC
CASSLGLIAGGPGNEQFF
>TRBJ2-3|TRBV5-1|NA|few
TGCGCCAGCAGCCAGCCCGGAGGGGGCATCAGCACAGATACGCAGTATTTT
CASSQPGGGISTDTQYF
>TRBJ1-5|TRBV5-6|NA|NA
TGTGCCAGCAGCTTGGACGGAGAAGTGGTAGAGTGGGGCAATCAGCCCCAGCATTTT
CASSLDGEVVEWGNQPQHF
>TRBJ2-3|TRBV29-1|TRBD2|NA
TGCAGCGTTGCCGGGGGGGCTAGTATCACAGATACGCAGTATTTT
CSVAGGASITDTQYF
>TRBJ2-6|TRBV5-6|TRBD1|few
TGTGCCAGCAGCCCGGACAGGGCGAGTTACCCTCCTGGGGCCAACGTCCTGACTTTC
CASSPDRASYPPGANVLTF
>TRBJ2-5|TRBV3-1|TRBD2|NA
TGTGCCAGCGGGGGACTAGCCCAAGAGACCCAGTACTTC
CASGGLAQETQYF
>TRBJ1-5|TRBV7-9|NA|NA
TGTGCCAGCAGCTTATTCGATAGCAATCAGCCCCAGCATTTT
CASSLFDSNQPQHF
>TRBJ2-7|TRBV3-1|NA|few
TGTGCCAGCAGAGTCGGGGGATCCTCCGCGGCGGAGCAGTACTTC
CASRVGGSSAAEQYF
>TRBJ2-2|TRBV4-1|TRBD1|NA
TGCGCCAGCAGCCAAACAGGACAGGGAACCGGGGAGCTGTTTTTT
CASSQTGQGTGELFF
>TRBJ2-5|TRBV6-5|NA|NA
TGTGCCAGCAGTTACTCGTGGGGGTCAGAGACCCAGTACTTC
CASSYSWGSETQYF
>TRBJ2-3|TRBV5-1|NA|many
TGCGCCAGCAGCTTACATCTCGAGGGGATAACAGATACGCAGTATTTT
CASSLHLEGITDTQYF
>TRBJ2-5|TRBV20-1|TRBD2|few
TGCAGTGCTTGGACTAGCGGGAGGTGGGAGACCCAGTACTTC
CSAWTSGRWETQYF
>TRBJ2-3|TRBV29-1|NA|few
TGCAGCGTTGAGGTCCTCACAGATACGCAGTATTTT
CSVEVLTDTQYF
>TRBJ2-7|TRBV27|NA|few
TGTGCCAGCAGTCCCCGGCGTACCTCCTACGAGCAGTACTTC
CASSPRRTSYEQYF
>TRBJ2-2|TRBV9|TRBD2|few
TGTGCCAGCAGCGTAGTGGCGGGAGGAAACACCGGGGAGCTGTTTTTT
CASSVVAGGNTGELFF